The rows below give T cell receptor beta chains drawn from one sample of a study of blood T cell repertoires in COVID-19. TCRdb's table, derived via immunoSEQ multiplex PCR, lists solely in-frame clones and lacks some. The sample records over 65,000 clones, approximately 90% being singletons. Sequencing used peripheral blood. The receptors come from a man between 45 and 60 years old with active COVID-19. Each CDR3 is given with its conserved first and last residue. The D gene is left open where the match is weak. A clone size is listed for some rows: how often the clone was seen (once, few, many), or a class if it is expanded.

>TRBV28|.|TRBJ1-5|.
CASEGDSNQPQHF
TGTGCCAGCGAGGGGGACAGCAATCAGCCCCAGCATTTT
>TRBV12-3/TRBV12-4|TRBD1|TRBJ1-6|.
CASSGQEDSPLHF
TGTGCCAGCTCAGGACAGGAGGATTCACCCCTCCACTTT
>TRBV30|TRBD1|TRBJ1-2|.
CACITGGYGYTF
TGTGCCTGCATCACAGGGGGCTATGGCTACACCTTC
>TRBV19|TRBD2|TRBJ2-7|.
CASSIAPGGGYYEQYF
TGTGCCAGTAGTATTGCCCCGGGAGGGGGGTACTACGAGCAGTACTTC
>TRBV29-1|.|TRBJ1-2|.
CSGRGGDGYTF
TGCAGCGGGAGGGGAGGAGATGGCTACACCTTC
>TRBV12-3/TRBV12-4|.|TRBJ2-1|.
CASSLSNEQFF
TGTGCCAGCAGTTTGTCGAATGAGCAGTTCTTC
>TRBV7-2|.|TRBJ2-7|.
CASANWLAERIDYEQYF
TGTGCCAGCGCCAATTGGTTAGCGGAAAGAATAGACTACGAGCAGTACTTC
>TRBV9|TRBD2|TRBJ2-2|once
CASSISGGPYTGELFF
TGTGCCAGCAGCATTAGCGGGGGGCCGTACACCGGGGAGCTGTTTTTT
>TRBV19|.|TRBJ1-2|.
CASKLTGTNYGYTF
TGTGCCAGTAAGCTGACAGGAACTAACTATGGCTACACCTTC
>TRBV28|TRBD1|TRBJ2-2|.
CASISITQGTGELFF
TGTGCCAGCATCTCCATTACACAGGGGACCGGGGAGCTGTTTTTT
>TRBV27|TRBD1|TRBJ1-6|.
CASSSSGTGARSSPLHF
TGTGCCAGCAGTTCGTCCGGGACAGGGGCCCGGAGTTCACCTCTCCACTTT
>TRBV28|TRBD1|TRBJ1-5|.
CASSPGQGNQPQHF
TGTGCCAGCAGCCCCGGACAGGGCAATCAGCCCCAGCATTTT
>TRBV7-9|TRBD1|TRBJ1-1|.
CASSYRPGQPNTEAFF
TGTGCCAGCAGCTATCGGCCGGGACAGCCGAACACTGAAGCTTTCTTT
>TRBV6-2/TRBV6-3|.|TRBJ2-4|.
CASSYYSSIAKNIQYF
TGTGCCAGCAGTTACTATAGTAGTATAGCCAAAAACATTCAGTACTTC
>TRBV29-1|TRBD1|TRBJ2-1|.
CSGSGTGGSNEQFF
TGCAGCGGTTCCGGGACAGGGGGCTCGAATGAGCAGTTCTTC
>TRBV25-1|.|TRBJ2-1|.
CASSRDSYNEQFF
TGTGCCAGCAGTCGGGACTCCTACAATGAGCAGTTCTTC
>TRBV7-2|.|TRBJ2-7|.
CASSLYLQPYEQYF
TGTGCCAGCAGCTTATACTTGCAACCCTACGAGCAGTACTTC
>TRBV11-3|.|TRBJ2-5|.
CASSSRRGVGQETQYF
TGTGCCAGCAGCTCGCGGCGGGGCGTTGGACAAGAGACCCAGTACTTC
>TRBV11-3|TRBD1|TRBJ2-2|.
CASSPGGANTGELFF
TGTGCCAGCAGCCCAGGGGGCGCGAACACCGGGGAGCTGTTTTTT
>TRBV7-5|.|TRBJ2-7|once
CARSSLTGPLSYEQYF
TGTGCCAGAAGCTCGCTGACAGGTCCCCTCTCCTACGAGCAGTACTTC
>TRBV5-1|.|TRBJ2-7|few
CASSFERATIYEQYF
TGCGCCAGCAGCTTCGAGCGGGCCACGATTTACGAGCAGTACTTC
>TRBV5-1|.|TRBJ1-5|few
CASRLDAYSNQPQHF
TGCGCCAGCAGATTGGACGCCTATAGCAATCAGCCCCAGCATTTT
>TRBV28|.|TRBJ2-2|.
CASSLNYRDTISLNTGELFF
TGTGCCAGCAGTTTGAATTATAGGGACACCATCTCACTGAACACCGGGGAGCTGTTTTTT
>TRBV4-3|.|TRBJ1-2|.
CASSQGHPTNYGYTF
TGCGCCAGCAGCCAAGGGCACCCGACTAACTATGGCTACACCTTC
>TRBV28|.|TRBJ1-5|once
CASSLPGTPNQPQHF
TGTGCCAGCAGTTTACCCGGGACACCTAATCAGCCCCAGCATTTT
>TRBV19|TRBD1|TRBJ2-6|.
CASSPDRARSGANVLTF
TGTGCCAGTAGCCCCGACAGGGCGCGTTCTGGGGCCAACGTCCTGACTTTC
>TRBV6-2/TRBV6-3|TRBD1|TRBJ2-1|.
CASNPSSDRAPFF
TGTGCCAGCAACCCCTCCTCCGACAGGGCGCCGTTCTTC
>TRBV11-1|.|TRBJ2-5|.
CASSSRGVGETQYF
TGTGCCAGCAGCTCAAGAGGAGTTGGAGAGACCCAGTACTTC
>TRBV4-2|.|TRBJ2-3|few
CASSQVASHTDTQYF
TGTGCCAGCAGCCAAGTTGCTAGCCACACAGATACGCAGTATTTT
>TRBV5-6|.|TRBJ2-2|.
CASSLSGSGLFF
TGTGCCAGCAGCTTATCCGGGTCGGGGCTGTTTTTT
>TRBV30|TRBD1|TRBJ1-5|.
CAWSPGDRGGNQPQHF
TGTGCCTGGAGTCCGGGGGACAGGGGGGGCAATCAGCCCCAGCATTTT